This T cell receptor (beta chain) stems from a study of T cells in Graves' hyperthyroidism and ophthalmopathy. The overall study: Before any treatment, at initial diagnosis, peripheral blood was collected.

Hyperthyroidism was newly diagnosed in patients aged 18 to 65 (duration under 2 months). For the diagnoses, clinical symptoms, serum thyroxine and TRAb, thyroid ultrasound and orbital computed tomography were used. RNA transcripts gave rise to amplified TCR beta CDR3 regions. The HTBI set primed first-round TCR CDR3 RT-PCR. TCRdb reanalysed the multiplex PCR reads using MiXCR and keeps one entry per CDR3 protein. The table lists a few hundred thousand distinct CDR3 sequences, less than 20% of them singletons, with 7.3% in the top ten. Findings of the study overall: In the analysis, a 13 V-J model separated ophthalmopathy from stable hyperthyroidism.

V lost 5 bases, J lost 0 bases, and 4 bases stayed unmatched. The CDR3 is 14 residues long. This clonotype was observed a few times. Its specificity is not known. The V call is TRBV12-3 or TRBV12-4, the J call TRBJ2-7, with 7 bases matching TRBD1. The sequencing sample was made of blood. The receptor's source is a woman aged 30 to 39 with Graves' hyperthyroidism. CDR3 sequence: CASSTDRLSYEQYF. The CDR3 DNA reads TGTGCCAGCAGTACGGACAGGCTCTCCTACGAGCAGTACTTC.